A selection of T cell receptor beta chains follows, all from one sample in a study of long-term antiretroviral therapy in people with HIV. Only in-frame clones appear in the TCRdb table, and some are missing; sequencing was by immunoSEQ multiplex PCR. The table shows about 16,000 clones, with roughly 80% occurring only once. The starting material was unsorted PBMCs, obtained 1.2 to 1.3 years before starting antiretroviral therapy. The origin of the receptors is a man aged 25-45 years with HIV. CDR3s include the opening cysteine and the closing phenylalanine or tryptophan. Fields, in order: J gene, clone size, V gene, D gene, CDR3 DNA, CDR3 protein. The D gene is left open where the match is weak. Part of the rows lack a size; the others show once, few, many or a class for expanded clones.

J: TRBJ1-1
size: NA
V: TRBV7-9
D: NA
DNA: TGTGCCAGCAGTAAACTCGGGCAGGGGACTGAAGCTTTCTTT
CDR3: CASSKLGQGTEAFF

J: TRBJ2-3
size: NA
V: TRBV2
D: NA
DNA: TGTGCCAGCAGATGGAGCGATAAAACAGATACGCAGTATTTT
CDR3: CASRWSDKTDTQYF

J: TRBJ2-7
size: NA
V: TRBV7-3
D: TRBD2
DNA: TGTGCCAGCAGCTTGGGACTAGAGGGGTACGAGCAGTACTTC
CDR3: CASSLGLEGYEQYF

J: TRBJ2-7
size: once
V: TRBV19
D: TRBD1
DNA: TGTGCCAGTAGTATAGATCTATTGACAGGGAGTTACGAGCAGTACTTC
CDR3: CASSIDLLTGSYEQYF

J: TRBJ2-1
size: NA
V: TRBV15
D: NA
DNA: TGTGCCACCAGCACTCACCGATCCTCCAATGAGCAGTTCTTC
CDR3: CATSTHRSSNEQFF

J: TRBJ2-3
size: once
V: TRBV29-1
D: NA
DNA: TGCAGCGTTGAAGGAACGGGGGACTCCATTGATACGCAGTATTTT
CDR3: CSVEGTGDSIDTQYF

J: TRBJ2-7
size: once
V: TRBV11-2
D: NA
DNA: TGTGCCAGCAGCCTCAGTGGAGAGCAGTACTTC
CDR3: CASSLSGEQYF

J: TRBJ2-1
size: NA
V: TRBV30
D: NA
DNA: TGTGCCTGTGACGGCTTGCGTAGCTCCTACAATGAGCAGTTCTTC
CDR3: CACDGLRSSYNEQFF

J: TRBJ1-5
size: few
V: TRBV27
D: NA
DNA: TGTGCCAGCAGAGGGCAGATTAATCAGCCCCAGCATTTT
CDR3: CASRGQINQPQHF

J: TRBJ2-3
size: NA
V: TRBV27
D: NA
DNA: TGTGCCAGCAGTTTACGTGGGACTCCAAGGCCAGATACGCAGTATTTT
CDR3: CASSLRGTPRPDTQYF

J: TRBJ1-2
size: NA
V: TRBV7-9
D: TRBD1
DNA: TGTGCCAGCAGCCCTCCGGGACAGGACTATGGCTACACCTTC
CDR3: CASSPPGQDYGYTF

J: TRBJ1-1
size: NA
V: TRBV12-5
D: TRBD1
DNA: TGTGCTAGTGGTTTGTGGACAGGGGGCCCTATGAACACTGAAGCTTTCTTT
CDR3: CASGLWTGGPMNTEAFF

J: TRBJ1-2
size: NA
V: TRBV18
D: NA
DNA: TGTGCCAGCTCACCAAGTTGGGGGGCCGGCAACTATGGCTACACCTTC
CDR3: CASSPSWGAGNYGYTF

J: TRBJ1-5
size: NA
V: TRBV1
D: NA
DNA: TGCACCAGCAGCCCATTAGAAACAGGGAGCTTGATCGGGTTCGGGCAGCCCCAGCATTTT
CDR3: CTSSPLETGSLIGFGQPQHF

J: TRBJ2-5
size: NA
V: TRBV18
D: NA
DNA: TGTGCCAGCTCAAATACTCGGATAGGAGAGACCCAGTACTTC
CDR3: CASSNTRIGETQYF

J: TRBJ2-7
size: once
V: TRBV5-8
D: TRBD2
DNA: TGTGCCAGCAGCTACCGATTGGGACTAGCGGGAATATACTACGAGCAGTACTTC
CDR3: CASSYRLGLAGIYYEQYF

J: TRBJ2-7
size: NA
V: TRBV21-1
D: NA
DNA: TGTGCAGGACGGGGGGGGGAGACCTACGAGCAGTACTTC
CDR3: CAGRGGETYEQYF

J: TRBJ1-2
size: NA
V: TRBV19
D: NA
DNA: TGTGCCAGTAGTACATCAGGGTCCTATGGCTACACCTTC
CDR3: CASSTSGSYGYTF

J: TRBJ2-3
size: NA
V: TRBV4-2
D: TRBD2
DNA: TGTGCCAGCAGCTCTAGCGGGGGAAGCACAGATACGCAGTATTTT
CDR3: CASSSSGGSTDTQYF

J: TRBJ2-7
size: NA
V: TRBV4-1
D: TRBD1
DNA: TGCGCCAGCAGCCCTGGCAACCGGGACAGGGCGTTCGAGCAGTACTTC
CDR3: CASSPGNRDRAFEQYF

J: TRBJ2-2
size: NA
V: TRBV29-1
D: NA
DNA: TGCAGCGCTCGCGCCTTGGGGTACAAAAACACCGGGGAGCTGTTTTTT
CDR3: CSARALGYKNTGELFF

J: TRBJ1-1
size: NA
V: TRBV4-1
D: NA
DNA: TGCGCCAGCTCGCCGGTCGAGGGGGACACTGAAGCTTTCTTT
CDR3: CASSPVEGDTEAFF

J: TRBJ1-5
size: NA
V: TRBV28
D: TRBD1
DNA: TGTGCCAGCAGTTCCTCCGGGACAGGGGAGTTGCGCGGTGGGCAGCCCCAGCATTTT
CDR3: CASSSSGTGELRGGQPQHF

J: TRBJ2-7
size: NA
V: TRBV15
D: NA
DNA: TGTGCCACCAGCAGCGGACAGGCGGGGAGGAACGAGCAGTACTTC
CDR3: CATSSGQAGRNEQYF

J: TRBJ1-6
size: NA
V: TRBV2
D: NA
DNA: TGTGCCAGCAGTAACCCACCCGAAAGCTCCTATAATTCACCCCTCCACTTT
CDR3: CASSNPPESSYNSPLHF